This TCR beta chain was documented in a study of cytomegalovirus exposure and HLA in healthy donors (dated by TCRdb to 2015 to 2018). As for the study more broadly: In an earlier analysis of some 550 of the donors, 250 to 350 Gb of sequence data and roughly 100 million unique TCR beta sequences from about 179 million T cells were reported. Around 320 gigabases of sequencing data and tens of millions of unique TCR sequences were included in an early release covering roughly 600 HLA-typed donors. The genetic ancestry cluster associated with self-reported Caucasian donors included 81% of the roughly 400 genotyped donors. The study aimed to test whether signatures of past pathogen exposure could be identified by cataloging public T cell receptors. Using immunosequencing, the study profiled T cell repertoires from about 610 subjects and related those repertoires to cytomegalovirus serostatus. In addition to the first cohort of 650 to 800 subjects, a separate validation cohort of 100 to 150 different subjects was used. To predict cytomegalovirus infection status, the study combined high-throughput TCR immunosequencing, statistical association of individual TCRs with disease status, and machine learning. A later analysis re-analyzed previously published TCR beta repertoires from 500 to 700 donors and added high-resolution HLA genotyping to study TCR occurrence patterns. The later analysis used no new phenotypic data to find candidate immune exposures, relying instead on TCR beta sequences and their occurrence across donors. In an earlier analysis of roughly 580 of the donors, high-throughput TCR beta sequencing was used to judge whether each TCR beta V gene segment behaved as functional or pseudogenic. Alongside the repertoire data, information on donor age, sex, ethnicity and CMV serostatus was compiled. Genome-wide SNP genotypes for about three fifths of the 666 donors were used in a later genetic analysis, which treated that subset as a discovery cohort. Every repertoire in the discovery cohort had been generated on one and the same sequencing platform. Both class I and class II loci were covered by HLA typing, at four-digit resolution. Typing coverage varied by locus: roughly 629-630 donors for A, B, C, DRB1 and DQB1; approximately 500 for DQA1; over 600 for DPA1; approximately 490 for DPB1. Roughly 5 DR-DQ haplotypes were handled as single units for association and clustering, since linkage in the cohort was strong. On average, over 200,000 unique TCR beta nucleotide sequences were sequenced per donor among several hundred genotyped donors of the cohort, with roughly 20% of those sequences being non-productive. Beyond this particular receptor, the publication reports: Because HLA typing was unavailable for some donors at each locus, only the typed subset was used in association tests. A further reported finding was that TCR beta sequences accurately predicted the HLA-A and HLA-B alleles for most subjects in the first cohort. The sequencing pipeline was judged likely to have produced a cluster of highly shared sequence variants as a technical artifact. In vitro tests confirmed that a few of the cytomegalovirus-associated TCR beta chains recognize cytomegalovirus antigens. Compared with the approximately 700-donor mean, donors in an Asian-associated ancestry cluster had fewer N-insertions in productive TCRs, according to a later genetic analysis. V-gene and J-gene trimming of TCR beta chains was associated with a missense DCLRE1C variant in a later genetic analysis, and the association was replicated in an independent cohort. Immune exposure information for the cohort was limited to CMV serostatus. A later analysis found that HLA-associated TCR beta chains were more clonally expanded and had lower generation probabilities than equally common non-associated chains. Most TCR sequences were observed very rarely across donors, whereas some public TCRs were present in many individuals. Most CMV-associated TCR beta chains appeared to be HLA-restricted in a later analysis, and the HLA associations seemed to be driven largely by CMV exposure. Several of the top co-occurrence clusters appeared to be linked to parvovirus B19, influenza, CMV and Epstein-Barr virus, according to a later analysis. According to a later analysis, TCR association rates differed among HLA loci, with DRB1 alleles showing the most associated TCRs and HLA-C alleles showing the fewest. Some IMGT-functional V segments, including TRBV6-2 and TRBV6-3, could not be distinguished by the 87-base-pair reads and were therefore excluded. A later analysis associated roughly 17,000 TCR beta sequences with specific HLA alleles at a false discovery rate of 0.05. When HLA alleles, especially DR and DQ, strongly co-occurred, attributing TCR associations to individual alleles was difficult. Over 15 rarely observed V segments, including chromosome 9 orphons, were excluded from the earlier analysis of several hundred of the donors because counts were too low. The study listed 170 or so TCR beta chains as associated with cytomegalovirus. Correlated functional status among segregating V segments might reflect linkage disequilibrium, but an unknown experimental factor could not be ruled out. The authors suggested that the approach could potentially be generalized to other disease states and immunological phenotypes. In an earlier analysis of about 540 of the donors, most TCR beta V segments were observed in productive rearrangements about 87% or about 30% of the time, broadly matching IMGT annotations. Presence/absence analyses assumed roughly uniform sequencing depth across donors, an assumption that may not hold. Only TCR beta chains were sequenced in this cohort, and the absence of alpha or paired-chain data limited detectable features. The classifier was reported to diagnose cytomegalovirus status with high specificity and sensitivity in both the original and validation cohorts.

The cohort was made up of about 670 healthy bone marrow donors. All cohort members were sampled while nominally healthy, although unrecorded immune exposures were likely present. The donor tested CMV seropositive, placing the donor among the approximately 290 seropositive members of the cohort. Every donor gave a peripheral blood sample, and the peripheral blood mononuclear cells from that sample were used for TCR beta sequencing. Genomic DNA extraction from the blood cell samples was performed with the Qiagen DNeasy Blood Extraction Kit. V gives up 7 bases and J gives up 6 bases, and the segment between their germline ends measures 16 bases. The CDR3 starts with the cysteine, ends with the phenylalanine, and has 15 residues. Left in the record is the CDR3 DNA by itself, 45 bases read in frame from the first base. CDR1 is given as SNHLY and CDR2 as FYNNEI, both from the germline V gene. On this clone itself: Its specific antigen is unknown. No qualities accompany the bases; no much larger clone lies one base away.

Library construction relied on the immunoSEQ multiplex PCR assay. The multiplex PCR relied on a mix of 60 forward primers for TCR Vbeta segments and 13 reverse primers for TCR Jbeta segments. The CDR3 region of rearranged TCR beta genes was amplified from genomic DNA with a multiplex PCR assay. The amplified TCR beta libraries were sequenced on the Illumina HiSeq System as 87-base-pair reads. From the authors' description of their analysis: A later analysis tallied roughly 78 million unique TCR beta chains across the 600 to 700 repertoires, and some 12 million of those chains were shared by two or more donors. Raw reads were error-corrected and collapsed into unique sequences with a nearest-neighbor algorithm that merged closely related sequences to remove PCR and sequencing errors. V, D and J gene segments were assigned by aligning CDR3 sequences to IMGT reference sequences. For a sequence to be retained, at least a six-nucleotide match to both a V gene segment and a J gene segment was required. A rearrangement was called productive if the CDR3 had no stop codons and remained in frame with V and J, and every other rearrangement was called non-productive. Following IMGT convention, CDR3 was defined as the stretch from the second conserved V-encoded cysteine to the conserved J-encoded phenylalanine. The earlier analysis of 500 to 650 of the donors excluded any sequence lacking an unambiguous match to a single V gene segment. In an earlier analysis of a few hundred of the donors, a V segment was called functional when productive rearrangements were above 56.7%, and segregating when the standard deviation between donors exceeded 5%. A statistical classification framework was developed to diagnose cytomegalovirus status using the catalog of TCR beta chain sequences. A later analysis assigned V and J genes by comparing TCR nucleotide sequences with IMGT/GENE-DB human TR gene sequences. A later analysis assigned CDR3 sequences and most-parsimonious VDJ recombination scenarios with the TCRdist pipeline. In a later analysis, each TCR beta chain was defined by its CDR3 amino acid sequence together with its V-gene family, and reads without a unique V-gene family were excluded. In a later analysis, nearly 600 highly shared, low-generation-probability nucleotide sequences were removed to address suspected cross-contamination and a sequencing artifact. In a later analysis, a clonal expansion index was calculated for each public chain from normalized within-repertoire ranks of inferred template counts. In a later analysis, generation probabilities were computed using a VDJ recombination model fitted to out-of-frame rearrangements, and the results were checked against IGoR. In a later analysis, hypergeometric tests were used to score TCR-TCR, TCR-HLA and TCR-CMV co-occurrence, with a repertoire-size bias correction applied to TCR pairs. In a later analysis, false discovery rates were estimated by permuting HLA or CMV assignments 20 times. A later analysis grouped co-occurring TCRs with DBSCAN, adding TCRdist sequence similarity when clustering within HLA-allele-positive subsets. Repertoires with fewer than 30,000 or more than 120,000 public chains were left out of co-occurrence clustering, as were five repertoires with anomalous nucleotide sharing. TCRdb obtained this table from immuneACCESS and retained in-frame rearrangements with V and J assigned. These tables miss some clones; where compared with another copy, unresolved V genes account for less than half of the shortfall, and the remainder is unexplained. That table gives V, J and clone size, and the DNA gave D and trimming. Counted in this sample were approximately 110,000 clones; just under 70% of them appeared once. The biggest ten clones account for approximately 5.4% of the sample.

This clonotype originated in a woman aged 70-85 years in good health and CMV-seropositive. Specimen: PBMCs. The V and J segments used are TRBV2 and TRBJ2-6; the D gene assignment is ambiguous. The CDR3 corresponds to CASTNPRVVANVLTF. The DNA is TGTGCCAGCACGAACCCTCGGGTGGTGGCCAACGTCCTGACTTTC.